This TCR beta chain was sequenced for a study of patients and donors after allogeneic stem cell transplantation. TCRdb re-derived calls from the RT-PCR reads in MiXCR, one entry per CDR3 protein. The repertoire includes about 150,000 distinct CDR3 sequences, approximately 40% of them detected once, and about 50% sits in the top ten. This TCR came from a human donor who was either an allogeneic HSCT recipient or a stem cell or donor lymphocyte infusion donor (not recorded which). It is not recorded whose cells these are; they may come from a transplant donor. Sequencing was done on a sample of blood, either unsorted or a sorted T cell fraction (not recorded which).

The DNA for the CDR3 is TGTGCCAGCAGGGGGTATAATTCACCCCTCCACTTT. Translating it yields CASRGYNSPLHF. The chain joins TRBV6-5 to TRBJ1-6; the D is unclear. The germline V gene has CDR1 MNHEY and CDR2 SVGAGI. This CDR3 has 12 residues. Trimming took off 6 bases at V and 4 bases at J, with 4 bases between the two ends.